This entry is about one T cell receptor (beta chain). Its cognate antigen is unknown. This sample was included in a study of cytomegalovirus exposure and HLA in healthy donors. Germline V gene lookup returns CDR1 SGHNT and CDR2 YYREEE (reference sequence). V lost 3 bases, J lost 4 bases, and 12 bases lay in between. This CDR3 has 14 amino acids. Study findings and constraints: Later analysis identified about 15,000 TCR beta sequences associated with HLA alleles, using a false discovery rate threshold of 0.05.

13 Jbeta primers and 60 Vbeta primers were used for the PCR. Repertoires were generated with immunoSEQ multiplex PCR, while TCRdb's copy carries only in-frame clones and drops some. The top ten clones hold 0.6% to 0.65% of a sample with 200,000 to 250,000 clones, just over 75% of them seen once. This TCR came from a man younger than 35 in good health and CMV-seronegative. The rearrangement links TRBV5-4 to TRBJ2-3; weak D call: TRBD2 (5 bases). The sample consisted of PBMCs. In DNA form, the CDR3 reads TGTGCCAGCAGCTCGGCCAGCGGTTCAGATACGCAGTATTTT. It is translated as CASSSASGSDTQYF.